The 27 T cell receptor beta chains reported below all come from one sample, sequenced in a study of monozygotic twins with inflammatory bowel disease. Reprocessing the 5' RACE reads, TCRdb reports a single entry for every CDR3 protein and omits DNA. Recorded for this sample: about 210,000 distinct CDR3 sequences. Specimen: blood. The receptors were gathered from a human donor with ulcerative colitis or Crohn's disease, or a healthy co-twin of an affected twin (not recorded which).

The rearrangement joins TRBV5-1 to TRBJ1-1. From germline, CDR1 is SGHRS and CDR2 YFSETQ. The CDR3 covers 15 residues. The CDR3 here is CASSSGVGTNTEAFF.

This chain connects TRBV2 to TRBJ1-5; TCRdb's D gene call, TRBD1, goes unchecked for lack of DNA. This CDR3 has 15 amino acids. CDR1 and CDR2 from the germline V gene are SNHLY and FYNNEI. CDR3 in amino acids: CASTRGQGGGQPQHF.

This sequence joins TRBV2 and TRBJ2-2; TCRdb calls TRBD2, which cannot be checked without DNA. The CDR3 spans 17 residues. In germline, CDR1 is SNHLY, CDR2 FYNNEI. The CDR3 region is CASSEWGSGRNTGELFF.

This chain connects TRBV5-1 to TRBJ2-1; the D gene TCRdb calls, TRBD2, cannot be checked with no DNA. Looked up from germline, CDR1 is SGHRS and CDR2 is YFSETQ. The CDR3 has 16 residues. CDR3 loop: CASSWLAGWGENEQFF.

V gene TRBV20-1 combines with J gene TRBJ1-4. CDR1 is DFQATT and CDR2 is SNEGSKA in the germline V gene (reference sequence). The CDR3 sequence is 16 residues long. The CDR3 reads CSAAAGGRSGAEKLFF.

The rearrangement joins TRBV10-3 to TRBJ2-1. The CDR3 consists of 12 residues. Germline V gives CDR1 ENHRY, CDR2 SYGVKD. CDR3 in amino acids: CATRPYYNEQFF.

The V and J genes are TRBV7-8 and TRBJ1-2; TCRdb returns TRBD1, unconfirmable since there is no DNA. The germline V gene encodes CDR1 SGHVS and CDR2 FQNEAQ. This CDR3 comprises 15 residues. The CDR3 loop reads CASSLRQGRNYGYTF.

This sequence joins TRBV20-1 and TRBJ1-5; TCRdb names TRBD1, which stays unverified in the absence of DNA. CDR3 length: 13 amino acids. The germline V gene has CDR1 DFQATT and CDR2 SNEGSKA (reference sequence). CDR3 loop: CSAKGQNNQPQHF.

CDR3 sequence reads: CSARRGLVGGEQFF. This sequence joins TRBV20-1 and TRBJ2-1; TCRdb returns TRBD2, unconfirmable since there is no DNA. Germline V gene sequence: CDR1 DFQATT, CDR2 SNEGSKA (reference sequence). This CDR3 is 14 amino acids long.

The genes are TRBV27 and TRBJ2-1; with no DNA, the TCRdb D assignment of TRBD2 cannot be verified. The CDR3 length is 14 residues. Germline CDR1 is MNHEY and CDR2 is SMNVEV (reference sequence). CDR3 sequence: CASSLRRTSTEQFF.

The CDR3 spells CASSRDYRVTYEQYF. The rearrangement links TRBV5-1 to TRBJ2-7; TCRdb reports TRBD2, a call that lacks DNA to check it against. CDR1 and CDR2 from the germline V gene are SGHRS and YFSETQ. This CDR3 has 15 amino acids.

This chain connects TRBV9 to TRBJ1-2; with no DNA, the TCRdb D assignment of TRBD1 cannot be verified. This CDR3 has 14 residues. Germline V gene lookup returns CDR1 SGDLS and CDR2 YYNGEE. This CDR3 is CASSVDSGGKGYTF. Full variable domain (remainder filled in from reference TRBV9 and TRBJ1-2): DSGVTQTPKHLITATGQRVTLRCSPRSGDLSVYWYQQSLDQGLQFLIQYYNGEERAKGNILERFSAQQFPDLHSELNLSSLELGDSALYFCASSVDSGGKGYTFGSGTRLTVV.

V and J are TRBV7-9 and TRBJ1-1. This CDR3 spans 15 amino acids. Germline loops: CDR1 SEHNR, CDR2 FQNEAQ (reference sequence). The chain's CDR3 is CGSTEGRNKNTEAFF. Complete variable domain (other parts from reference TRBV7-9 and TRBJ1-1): DTGVSQNPRHKITKRGQNVTFRCDPISEHNRLYWYRQTLGQGPEFLTYFQNEAQLEKSRLLSDRFSAERPKGSFSTLEIQRTEQGDSAMYLCGSTEGRNKNTEAFFGQGTRLTVV.

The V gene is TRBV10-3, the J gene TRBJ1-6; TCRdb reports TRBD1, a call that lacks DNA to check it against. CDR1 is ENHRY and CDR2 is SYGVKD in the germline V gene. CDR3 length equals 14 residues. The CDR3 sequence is CAISRDTNNSPLHF.

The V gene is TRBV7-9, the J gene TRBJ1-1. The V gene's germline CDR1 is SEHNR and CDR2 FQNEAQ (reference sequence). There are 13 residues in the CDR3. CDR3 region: CASSGIMHTEAFF.

CDR3: CSARGQTASSYNEQFF. The V gene is TRBV20-1, the J gene TRBJ2-1; TCRdb's D gene call, TRBD1, goes unchecked for lack of DNA. Germline assignment: CDR1 DFQATT and CDR2 SNEGSKA (reference sequence). The CDR3 has 16 amino acids.

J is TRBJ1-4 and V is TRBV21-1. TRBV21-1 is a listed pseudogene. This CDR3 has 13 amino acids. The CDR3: CASSNHWVEKLFF.

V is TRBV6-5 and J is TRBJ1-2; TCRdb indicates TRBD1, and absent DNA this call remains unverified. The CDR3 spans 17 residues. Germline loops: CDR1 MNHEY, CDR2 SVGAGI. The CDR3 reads CASSYAGNSVSNYGYTF.

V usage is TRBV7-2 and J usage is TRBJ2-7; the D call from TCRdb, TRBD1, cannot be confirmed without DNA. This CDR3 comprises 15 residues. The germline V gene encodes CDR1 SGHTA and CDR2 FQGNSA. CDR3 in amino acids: CASSPRTGFHYEQYF. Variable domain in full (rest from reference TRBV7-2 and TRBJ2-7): GAGVSQSPSNKVTEKGKDVELRCDPISGHTALYWYRQSLGQGLEFLIYFQGNSAPDKSGLPSDRFSAERTGGSVSTLTIQRTQQEDSAVYLCASSPRTGFHYEQYFGPGTRLTVT.

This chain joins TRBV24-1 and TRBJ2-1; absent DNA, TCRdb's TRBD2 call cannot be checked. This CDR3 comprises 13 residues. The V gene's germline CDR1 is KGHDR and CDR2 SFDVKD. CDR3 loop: CATSSGGSNEQFF.

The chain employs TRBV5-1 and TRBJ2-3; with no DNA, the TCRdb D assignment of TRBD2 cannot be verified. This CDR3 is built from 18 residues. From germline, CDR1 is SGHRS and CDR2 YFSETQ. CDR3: CASSPHPGGHLRPDTQYF.

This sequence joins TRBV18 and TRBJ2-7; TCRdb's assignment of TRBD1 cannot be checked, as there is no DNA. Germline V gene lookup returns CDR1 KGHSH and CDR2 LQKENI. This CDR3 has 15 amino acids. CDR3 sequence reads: CASSPEWAGVVEQYF.

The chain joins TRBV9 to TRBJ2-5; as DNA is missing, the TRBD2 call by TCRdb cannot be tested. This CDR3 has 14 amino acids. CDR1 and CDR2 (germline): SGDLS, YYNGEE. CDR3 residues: CASSLTSLQETQYF.

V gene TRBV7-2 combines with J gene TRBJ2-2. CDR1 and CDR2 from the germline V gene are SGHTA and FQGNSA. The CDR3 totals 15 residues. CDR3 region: CASTGLGSNTGELFF.

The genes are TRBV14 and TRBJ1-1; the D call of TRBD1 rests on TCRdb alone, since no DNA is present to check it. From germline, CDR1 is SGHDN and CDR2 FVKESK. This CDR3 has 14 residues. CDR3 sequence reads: CASSHRTGNTEAFF.

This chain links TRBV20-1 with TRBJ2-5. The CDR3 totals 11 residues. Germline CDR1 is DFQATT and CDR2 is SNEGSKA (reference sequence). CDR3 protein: CSARGLGTQYF.

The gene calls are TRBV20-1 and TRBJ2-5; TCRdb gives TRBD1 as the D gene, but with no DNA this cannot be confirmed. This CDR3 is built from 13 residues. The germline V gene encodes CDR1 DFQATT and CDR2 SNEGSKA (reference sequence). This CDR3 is CSASQGGVETQYF.